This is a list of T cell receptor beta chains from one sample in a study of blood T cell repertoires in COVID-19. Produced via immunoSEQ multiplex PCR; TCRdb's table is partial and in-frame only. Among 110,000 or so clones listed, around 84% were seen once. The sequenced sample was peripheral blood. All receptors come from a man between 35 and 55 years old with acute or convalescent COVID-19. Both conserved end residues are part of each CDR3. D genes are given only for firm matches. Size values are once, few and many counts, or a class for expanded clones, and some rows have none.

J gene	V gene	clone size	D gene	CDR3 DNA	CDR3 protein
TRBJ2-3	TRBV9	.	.	TGTGCCAGCAGCGTAGGGAACGGAGTCACAGATACGCAGTATTTT	CASSVGNGVTDTQYF
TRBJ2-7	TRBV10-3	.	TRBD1	TGTGCCATCAGTGGGGGGGACAGGGATCGAGACGAGCAGTACTTC	CAISGGDRDRDEQYF
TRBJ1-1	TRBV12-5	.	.	TGTGCTAGTGGTTTGCAACCGGGACACAACACTGAAGCTTTCTTT	CASGLQPGHNTEAFF
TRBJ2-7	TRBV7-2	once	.	TGTGCCAGCAGCTTGGACAGCTTGGCCATCTACGAGCAGTACTTC	CASSLDSLAIYEQYF
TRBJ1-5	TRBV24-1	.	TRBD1	TGTGCCACCACGTCAGGGGGTGGGCAGCCCCAGCATTTT	CATTSGGGQPQHF
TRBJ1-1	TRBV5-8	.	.	TGTGCCAGCAGCTTAGGAGGGAACACTGAAGCTTTCTTT	CASSLGGNTEAFF
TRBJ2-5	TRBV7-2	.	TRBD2	TGTGCCAGCAGCCCCATAGCGGGGGCGTCCCAAGAGACCCAGTACTTC	CASSPIAGASQETQYF
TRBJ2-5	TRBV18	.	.	TGTGCCAGCTCGCGAACACAGCAAGAGACCCAGTACTTC	CASSRTQQETQYF
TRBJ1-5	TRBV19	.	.	TGTGCCAGTAGTATTGTAGGGGGTAGTGGCAATCAGCCCCAGCATTTT	CASSIVGGSGNQPQHF
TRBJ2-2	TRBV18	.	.	TGTGCCAGCTCACCACCGAACAGGGATGGAACCGGGGAGCTGTTTTTT	CASSPPNRDGTGELFF
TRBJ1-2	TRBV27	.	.	TGTGCCAGCAGTCCCCCCGGGGTTTGGTATGGCTACACCTTC	CASSPPGVWYGYTF
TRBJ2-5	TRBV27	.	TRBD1	TGTGCCAGCAGTTTACGACCGGGACAGGTTTTGGAGACCCAGTACTTC	CASSLRPGQVLETQYF
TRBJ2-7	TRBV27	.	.	TGTGCCAGCAGTTTATCGGGGGGGCCCCTCTCCTACGAGCAGTACTTC	CASSLSGGPLSYEQYF
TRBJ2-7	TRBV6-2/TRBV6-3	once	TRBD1	TGTGCCAGCAGCGAAGGACAGGGGGCGCGGTACGAGCAGTACTTC	CASSEGQGARYEQYF
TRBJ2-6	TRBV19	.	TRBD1	TGTGCCAGTAGTAGGGGGACAGGGCGCCCTGGGGCCAACGTCCTGACTTTC	CASSRGTGRPGANVLTF
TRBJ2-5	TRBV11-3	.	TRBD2	TGTGCCAGCAGCTTATTCTCTAGCGGGGGGCCGGAAGAGACCCAGTACTTC	CASSLFSSGGPEETQYF
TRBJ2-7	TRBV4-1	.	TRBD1	TGCGCCAGCAGCCAGGGTCAGACAGGGGGCTTCTACGAGCAGTACTTC	CASSQGQTGGFYEQYF
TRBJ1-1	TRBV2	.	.	TGTGCCAGCAGTGAAAGGGACATCCGAATGAACACTGAAGCTTTCTTT	CASSERDIRMNTEAFF
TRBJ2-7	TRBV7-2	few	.	TGTGCCAGCAGCTTACAGGTCTATGGCGAGCAGTACTTC	CASSLQVYGEQYF
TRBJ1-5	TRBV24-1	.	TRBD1	TGTGCCACCAGTGATCCCCCAGGACAGGGGGCGAGCAATCAGCCCCAGCATTTT	CATSDPPGQGASNQPQHF
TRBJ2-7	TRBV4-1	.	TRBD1	TGCGCCAGCAGCCAAGAAGGGACAGGGACCTACGAGCAGTACTTC	CASSQEGTGTYEQYF
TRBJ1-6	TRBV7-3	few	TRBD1	TGTGCCAGCAGCTTATTATCGACAGGGAATTCACCCCTCCACTTT	CASSLLSTGNSPLHF
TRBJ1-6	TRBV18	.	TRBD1	TGTGCCAGCTCGGCCGGGACAGGGACTTCACCCCTCCACTTT	CASSAGTGTSPLHF
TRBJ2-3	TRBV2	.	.	TGTGCCAGCAGTGAAATCGCGCACCCCGATAGCACAGATACGCAGTATTTT	CASSEIAHPDSTDTQYF
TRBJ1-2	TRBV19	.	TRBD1	TGTGCCAGTAGTAGAACCACAGGGGGCGGAAGCTATGGCTACACCTTC	CASSRTTGGGSYGYTF
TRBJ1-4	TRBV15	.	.	TGTGCCACCAGCATCCCAGGGGACCCTGAAAAACTGTTTTTT	CATSIPGDPEKLFF
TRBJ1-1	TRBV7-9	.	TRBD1	TGTGCCAGCAGACCAGGACAGGGAACCATGAACACTGAAGCTTTCTTT	CASRPGQGTMNTEAFF
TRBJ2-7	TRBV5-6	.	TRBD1	TGTGCCAGCAGCTTGGGGGACAGGGGAAGGGAGCAGTACTTC	CASSLGDRGREQYF
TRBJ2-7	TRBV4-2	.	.	TGTGCCAGCAGCCAGGGGACTGGCTACGAGCAGTACTTC	CASSQGTGYEQYF
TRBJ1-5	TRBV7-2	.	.	TGTGCCAGCAGCCTGGGCAGGGCAAGGAGCAATCAGCCCCAGCATTTT	CASSLGRARSNQPQHF
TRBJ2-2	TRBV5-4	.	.	TGTGCCAGCAGCTCATCAGGGGTACTGAGGGAGGAGCTGTTTTTT	CASSSSGVLREELFF
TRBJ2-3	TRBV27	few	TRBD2	TGTGCCAGCAGTTTATTAAGCGGGGGGGCCACAGATACGCAGTATTTT	CASSLLSGGATDTQYF
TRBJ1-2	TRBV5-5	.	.	TGTGCCAGCAGCTTGGGGGCGACATATGGCTACACCTTC	CASSLGATYGYTF
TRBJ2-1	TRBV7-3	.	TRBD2	TGTGCCAGCAGCTTAGCGGGGGGGCAAAGTGATGAGCAGTTCTTC	CASSLAGGQSDEQFF
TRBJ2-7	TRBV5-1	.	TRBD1	TGCGCCAGCAGCTTCACAGGACAGGGAGGGCAGTACTTC	CASSFTGQGGQYF
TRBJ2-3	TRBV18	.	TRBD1	TGTGCCAGCTCACAAACCCGGGACAGGGGCACAGATACGCAGTATTTT	CASSQTRDRGTDTQYF
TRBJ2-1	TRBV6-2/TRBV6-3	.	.	TGTGCCAGCAGTACTCGACTAGGGGCCTACAATGAGCAGTTCTTC	CASSTRLGAYNEQFF
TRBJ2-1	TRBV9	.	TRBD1	TGTGCCAGCAGCCTTCGGGACAGGGAACCCTACAATGAGCAGTTCTTC	CASSLRDREPYNEQFF
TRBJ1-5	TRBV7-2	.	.	TGTGCCAGCAGCTTACGGGGCAATCAGCCCCAGCATTTT	CASSLRGNQPQHF
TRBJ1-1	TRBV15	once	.	TGTGCCACCAGCAGAGATAGCCGAGGGAACACTGAAGCTTTCTTT	CATSRDSRGNTEAFF
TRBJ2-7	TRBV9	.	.	TGTGCCAGCAGCGTAGGGGCAGGGGCTACCTACGAGCAGTACTTC	CASSVGAGATYEQYF
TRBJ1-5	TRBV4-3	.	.	TGCGCCAGCAGCCAGGGTTGGGGGGGGGTTCAGCCCCAGCATTTT	CASSQGWGGVQPQHF
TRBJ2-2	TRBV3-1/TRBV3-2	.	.	TGTGCCAGCAGCCATCGAGGGAACACCGGGGAGCTGTTTTTT	CASSHRGNTGELFF
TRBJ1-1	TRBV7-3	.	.	TGCGCCAGCAGCGGGGGGGCGCGGACTGAAGCTTTCTTT	CASSGGARTEAFF
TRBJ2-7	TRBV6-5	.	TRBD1	TGTGCCAGCAGAATGGACAGGGTGAGGGAGCAGTACTTC	CASRMDRVREQYF